These 30 T cell receptor beta chains share one sample of origin, sequenced in a study of identical twins. Via MiXCR, TCRdb re-called the 5' RACE reads, giving one row per CDR3 protein. The table records hundreds of thousands of distinct CDR3 sequences, roughly 20% of them present only once. This same sample was also taken into another study, of T cells expressing NK-cell markers.

Sequencing was carried out using PBMCs. The origin of the receptors is a woman in her late teens or twenties in good health.

This clonotype was observed once. The rearrangement uses TRBV11-2 and TRBJ2-7, with 9 bases aligning to TRBD1. Trimming cost V 4 bases and J 6 bases; bases outside gene matches: 4. CDR3 size: 13 residues. The germline V gene encodes CDR1 SGHAT and CDR2 FQNNGV. The CDR3 DNA follows: TGTGCCAGCAGCTGGGACAGGGTTGGCGAGCAGTACTTC. Translating gives CASSWDRVGEQYF.

This clonotype has more than one count but fewer than ten. The chain uses TRBV20-1 and TRBJ2-3, with D hard to call. The CDR3 extends over 14 amino acids. V lost 0 bases and J 8 bases, leaving 15 bases between the germline ends. Germline V lookup: CDR1 DFQATT, CDR2 SNEGSKA (reference sequence). The CDR3 region has the DNA TGCAGTGCTAGAGATAGGCGGATTGCCGGTACGCAGTATTTT. Translating gives CSARDRRIAGTQYF.

In its sample, this clonotype was seen a few times. The V call is TRBV29-1, the J call TRBJ2-1; 11 bases fit TRBD2. After removal of 4 bases from V and 1 base from J, the junction contained 6 bases not matched to a gene. The CDR3 sequence is 16 residues long. The germline V gene encodes CDR1 SQVTM and CDR2 ANQGSEA. The CDR3 nucleotides read TGCAGCGTTGCGGGACTAGCGGCGAATTCCTACAATGAGCAGTTCTTC. Protein: CSVAGLAANSYNEQFF.

CDR3 amino acids: CASSFGSRGGIDQFF. The DNA for the CDR3 is TGTGCCAGCAGTTTTGGATCTAGAGGGGGGATCGATCAGTTCTTC. The rearrangement uses TRBV12-3 or TRBV12-4 and TRBJ2-1; the D gene could be TRBD1 or TRBD2 (6 bases each). The CDR3 has 15 amino acids. The V gene lost 3 bases and the J gene lost 13 bases, with 22 bases spanning the gap.

This rearrangement joins TRBV12-3 or TRBV12-4 to TRBJ1-5, with D possibly being TRBD1 (5 bases). V lost 7 bases, J lost 4 bases, and 11 bases lay in between. This CDR3 is 13 amino acids long. CDR3 nucleotides: TGTGCCAGCAAGGGGCGCGTGAATCAGCCCCAGCATTTT. It yields the protein CASKGRVNQPQHF.

In this sample, this clonotype turned up a few times. The chain has TRBV7-3 and TRBJ2-7; 9 nucleotides align to TRBD1. In germline, CDR1 is SGHTA, CDR2 FQGTGA. The CDR3 is 13 residues long. The V and J ends lost 5 bases and 9 bases, in that order; junction bases with no gene match: 8. In nucleotides, the CDR3 is TGTGCCAGCAGCGTTGGGACAGGGATGGTGCAGTACTTC. Residues: CASSVGTGMVQYF.

This clonotype came up many times. V usage is TRBV5-6 and J usage is TRBJ2-1, with a possible D match to TRBD2 (5 bases). This CDR3 has 15 amino acids. V was pared by 1 base and J by 4 bases, with 12 bases between. Germline CDR1 and CDR2: SGHDT and YYEEEE. The CDR3 DNA reads as TGTGCCAGCAGCTTGAGAGGGAGAGGATACAATGAGCAGTTCTTC. It codes for CASSLRGRGYNEQFF.

V gene TRBV5-1 combines with J gene TRBJ2-1, with 10 bases lining up with TRBD1. V shed 4 bases and J 7 bases; nucleotides not matched to a gene: 11. Germline lookup yields CDR1 SGHRS and CDR2 YFSETQ. There are 16 residues in the CDR3. CDR3: CASSQYSGTGVNEQFF. CDR3 DNA: TGCGCCAGCAGCCAATATTCCGGGACAGGGGTAAATGAGCAGTTCTTC.

This clonotype occurred a few times. The chain is built from TRBV6-4 and TRBJ2-1; D perhaps matches TRBD2 (7 bases). The germline V and J ends were trimmed by 5 bases and 5 bases, with 25 bases remaining between them. The CDR3 has 18 amino acids. CDR1 and CDR2 (germline): MRHNA, SNTAGT. CDR3 DNA sequence: TGTGCCAGCAGTCGACTAGGGGGGGTCCTACAAGAAAACAATGAGCAGTTCTTC. It codes for CASSRLGGVLQENNEQFF.

This clonotype was found a few times. The chain combines TRBV5-6 with TRBJ2-4; D is ambiguous. Trimming took 4 bases from V and 0 from J, leaving 8 bases between them. The CDR3 is made up of 14 amino acids. Germline V gene lookup returns CDR1 SGHDT and CDR2 YYEEEE. CDR3 sequence: CASSHGLAKNIQYF. Written as DNA, the CDR3 is TGTGCCAGCAGCCATGGATTAGCCAAAAACATTCAGTACTTC. The full variable domain, in which reference TRBV5-6 and TRBJ2-4 provide the parts outside the CDR3, is DAGVTQSPTHLIKTRGQQVTLRCSPKSGHDTVSWYQQALGQGPQFIFQYYEEEERQRGNFPDRFSGHQFPNYSSELNVNALLLGDSALYLCASSHGLAKNIQYFGAGTRLSVL.

V gene TRBV3-1 combines with J gene TRBJ2-5; perhaps TRBD1 as D (6 bases). Per the germline V gene, CDR1 is LGHDT and CDR2 is YNNKEL (reference sequence). The CDR3 sequence is 14 residues long. Deletions cut 4 bases from V and 10 bases from J, with 19 bases between. DNA for the CDR3: TGTGCCAGCAGCCCGAGGGTACAGGGAAGAGGCCAGTACTTC. Its translation is CASSPRVQGRGQYF.

This chain uses TRBV9 with TRBJ2-7; D unresolved. In germline, CDR1 is SGDLS, CDR2 YYNGEE. The length of the CDR3 is 11 residues. The ends were cut back, 2 bases at V and 3 bases at J, with 3 bases in the middle. CDR3 sequence (DNA): TGTGCCAGCAGCGTTTACTACGAGCAGTACTTC. Translation: CASSVYYEQYF.

This chain connects TRBV14 to TRBJ1-4; D is undetermined. V lost 3 bases and J 5 bases, leaving 7 bases between the germline ends. In germline, CDR1 is SGHDN, CDR2 FVKESK. The CDR3 extends over 13 amino acids. CDR3 in DNA: TGTGCCAGCAGCCACGGTTCGAATGAAAAACTGTTTTTT. Translating it yields CASSHGSNEKLFF.

The sample holds a few counts of this clonotype. V usage is TRBV29-1 and J usage is TRBJ1-4, with D maybe TRBD1 (6 bases). The CDR3 length is 12 residues. With 5 bases removed from V and 7 bases from J, the gap between germline ends came to 11 bases. Per germline, CDR1 SQVTM and CDR2 ANQGSEA. The CDR3 loop is CSVQGQSEKLFF. The CDR3 coding sequence is TGCAGCGTTCAAGGACAGAGTGAAAAACTGTTTTTT. Combining the CDR3 with reference TRBV29-1 and TRBJ1-4 gives the whole variable domain SAVISQKPSRDICQRGTSLTIQCQVDSQVTMMFWYRQQPGQSLTLIATANQGSEATYESGFVIDKFPISRPNLTFSTLTVSNMSPEDSSIYLCSVQGQSEKLFFGSGTQLSVL.

The chain carries TRBV20-1 and TRBJ1-2, with D unclear. Trimming cost V 2 bases and J 8 bases, with 9 bases left between them. This CDR3 region has 11 residues. The germline CDR1 and CDR2 sequences are DFQATT and SNEGSKA (reference sequence). The CDR3 coding sequence is TGCAGTGCTAGACCTGGCAGCGGCTACACCTTC. This codes for CSARPGSGYTF.

This chain uses TRBV20-1 with TRBJ1-4; weak D call: TRBD1 (5 bases). V was clipped by 3 bases and J by 7 bases, with 21 bases between them. CDR3 size: 16 residues. Germline V gives CDR1 DFQATT, CDR2 SNEGSKA (reference sequence). The CDR3 DNA is TGCAGTGCTAGCGGAGGACACTACTACCCTAGTGAAAAACTGTTTTTT. It is translated as CSASGGHYYPSEKLFF.

This clonotype was counted once. V usage is TRBV12-3 or TRBV12-4 and J usage is TRBJ2-5, with 10 positions matching TRBD1. The CDR3 is made up of 16 amino acids. V lost 6 bases and J lost 5; bases outside the gene matches: 12. CDR3 DNA sequence: TGTGCCAGCAGCACAGACAGGGGGCGTGAATACGAGACCCAGTACTTC. Translated: CASSTDRGREYETQYF.

This clonotype was observed a few times. The V gene is TRBV6-5, the J gene TRBJ2-7, with 8 bases identical to TRBD1. This CDR3 contains 15 residues. The V gene end was trimmed by 4 bases and the J gene end by 5 bases; junction bases not matched to a gene: 10. The germline CDR1 and CDR2 sequences are MNHEY and SVGAGI. The CDR3 sequence is CASSSLSTGENEQYF. CDR3 nucleotides: TGTGCCAGCAGTTCTCTCTCGACAGGGGAGAACGAGCAGTACTTC.

The chain couples TRBV29-1 to TRBJ1-2; D gene unclear. V was trimmed by 4 bases and J by 8 bases, leaving 11 bases between them. The length of the CDR3 is 11 residues. Germline CDR1 reads SQVTM; CDR2 reads ANQGSEA. CDR3 nucleotides: TGCAGCGTTGCCTCCTCGGAGGGCTACACCTTC. It specifies CSVASSEGYTF.

This clonotype was observed a few times. The V gene is TRBV15, the J gene TRBJ2-7; unclear D gene. Trimming removed 4 bases at V and 7 bases at J, with 20 bases between. Germline values: CDR1 LNHNV, CDR2 YYDKDF (reference sequence). The CDR3 runs to 15 residues. The CDR3 DNA reads as TGTGCCACCAGCACCGCGACAACCTGGGTAAATGAGCAGTACTTC. Protein sequence: CATSTATTWVNEQYF.

This clonotype was observed a few times. The chain is built from TRBV24-1 and TRBJ2-1; 11 bases align to TRBD2. Looked up from germline, CDR1 is KGHDR and CDR2 is SFDVKD. The CDR3 consists of 14 residues. The V segment lost 10 bases and the J segment 7 bases; nucleotides outside the gene matches: 8. CDR3 region: CATGRLAGRNEQFF. In nucleotides, the CDR3 is TGTGCCACAGGAAGACTAGCGGGACGGAATGAGCAGTTCTTC.

This clonotype showed up just a few times. The chain is built from TRBV10-3 and TRBJ2-1; TRBD1 agrees at 8 bases. Germline CDR1 ENHRY, CDR2 SYGVKD. CDR3 size: 15 residues. V shed 7 bases and J 8 bases; nucleotides not matched to a gene: 13. The CDR3: CAINWTGPPWDEQFF. CDR3 nucleotides: TGTGCCATCAATTGGACAGGGCCACCCTGGGATGAGCAGTTCTTC.

This clonotype came up many times. The gene calls are TRBV12-3 or TRBV12-4 and TRBJ2-2, with D possibly TRBD1 on 5 matching bases. The CDR3 runs 15 residues. The V end lost 5 bases, the J end lost 5 bases, and 15 bases lay between the germline ends. CDR3 sequence reads: CASSQGIGFTGELFF. CDR3 nucleotide sequence: TGTGCCAGCAGTCAGGGTATCGGTTTTACCGGGGAGCTGTTTTTT.

This clonotype was recorded a few times. V and J are TRBV10-3 and TRBJ1-1; tentatively, D is TRBD1 (5 bases). This CDR3 has 14 residues. Germline CDR1 is ENHRY and CDR2 is SYGVKD. Trimming pared 0 bases from V and 11 bases from J, leaving 16 bases between. The CDR3 nucleotides read TGTGCCATCAGTGAGTCGAATGCCAGCCCAGGGGCTTTCTTT. Translating it yields CAISESNASPGAFF.

The J gene is TRBJ2-7, the V gene TRBV15, with 9 positions matching TRBD1. Germline V gene data show CDR1 as LNHNV and CDR2 as YYDKDF (reference sequence). Losses at the gene ends were 3 bases for V and 6 bases for J; bases not matched to a gene: 6. The CDR3 runs to 14 residues. The CDR3 sequence: CATSSKGQGSEQYF. CDR3 in DNA: TGTGCCACCAGCAGTAAGGGACAGGGTTCCGAGCAGTACTTC.

The CDR3, as DNA: TGCGCCAGCAGCCAATTAAAGGGACTAGCCGGGCGAGAGCAGTTCTTC. Its translation is CASSQLKGLAGREQFF. The chain has TRBV4-3 and TRBJ2-1; 9 nucleotides line up with TRBD2. The CDR3 length is 16 residues. J was trimmed by 10 bases and V by 2 bases; bases with no gene match: 12. Looked up from germline, CDR1 is LGHNA and CDR2 is YSLEER.

The chain carries TRBV5-5 and TRBJ2-5, with 8 bases that match TRBD2. The trim removed 2 bases at V and 5 bases at J, leaving 8 bases unmatched. The CDR3 spans 15 residues. The germline CDR1 and CDR2 sequences are SGHKS and YYEKEE (reference sequence). The CDR3 DNA is TGTGCCAGCAGCTTTGCCGGGAGGGCCGGGGAGACCCAGTACTTC. Its protein is CASSFAGRAGETQYF.

The chain uses TRBV20-1 and TRBJ2-7; a weak D match, TRBD1 (5 bases). The V end was cut by 2 bases, the J end by 5 bases, with 13 bases between. The CDR3 runs 13 residues. Germline CDR1 is DFQATT and CDR2 is SNEGSKA (reference sequence). As DNA, the CDR3 is TGCAGTGCTAGATGGGCAGGGTTGGACGAGCAGTACTTC. It codes for CSARWAGLDEQYF.

The V and J genes are TRBV27 and TRBJ1-5; D uncertain. The CDR3 covers 11 residues. Germline values: CDR1 MNHEY, CDR2 SMNVEV (reference sequence). Trimming cost V 9 bases and J 7 bases, with 10 bases left between them. The CDR3 DNA reads as TGTGCCAGTGGGTTGGGACAGCCCCAGCATTTT. Encoded protein: CASGLGQPQHF.

This clonotype was seen more than once but under ten times. The chain recombines TRBV7-9 with TRBJ1-1; D call uncertain. The CDR3 covers 15 residues. Germline V lookup: CDR1 SEHNR, CDR2 FQNEAQ (reference sequence). V was cut by 2 bases and J by 3 bases, with 13 bases left in between. CDR3 in DNA: TGTGCCAGCAGCTTACAACCGGTCGCGGACACTGAAGCTTTCTTT. This codes for CASSLQPVADTEAFF.